This T cell receptor (beta chain) was captured in a study of CD8 T cells in Susac syndrome. Study results and caveats: Susac-specific public clones found in total CD8+ repertoires numbered around 16, and those in CD8+ TEMRA repertoires numbered about 5.

CDR3 length equals 14 residues. V gave up 0 bases and J gave up 4 bases, with 6 bases separating them. Per the germline V gene, CDR1 is MGHRA and CDR2 is YSYEKL. Concerning this clonotype itself: Its matching antigen is unknown.

Sequencing of TCR beta covered CD8+ and CD4+ T cells obtained from blood. Patients with Susac syndrome showed fulfilment of recently defined diagnostic criteria for definite or probable disease. It was negative isolation that provided the CD8+ and CD4+ T cells, whereas TEMRA cells were enriched by FACS. A quantity of roughly 0.5 to 1 ug RNA underwent reverse transcription using random hexamers. TCRdb passed the immunoSEQ multiplex PCR reads through MiXCR, listing each CDR3 protein once. This sample has some 100,000 distinct CDR3 sequences, with 95% found just once. The material sequenced was CD8+ T cells from PBMCs. This sequence was found in a human donor with Susac syndrome. V and J are TRBV4-1 and TRBJ1-4; no clear D. The chain's CDR3 is CASSQDPLNEKLFF. The CDR3 DNA reads as TGCGCCAGCAGCCAAGATCCGCTTAATGAAAAACTGTTTTTT.